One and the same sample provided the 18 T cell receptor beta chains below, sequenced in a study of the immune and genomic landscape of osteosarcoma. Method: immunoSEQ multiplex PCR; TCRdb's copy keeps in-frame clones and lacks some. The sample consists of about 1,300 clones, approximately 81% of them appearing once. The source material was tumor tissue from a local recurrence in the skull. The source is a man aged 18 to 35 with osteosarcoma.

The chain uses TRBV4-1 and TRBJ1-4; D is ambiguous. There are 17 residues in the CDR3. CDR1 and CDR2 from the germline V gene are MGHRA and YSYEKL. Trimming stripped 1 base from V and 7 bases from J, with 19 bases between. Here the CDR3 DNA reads TGCGCCAGCAGCCAAGGGGTCAGTCAGCCGGGTGGTGAAAAACTGTTTTTT. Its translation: CASSQGVSQPGGEKLFF.

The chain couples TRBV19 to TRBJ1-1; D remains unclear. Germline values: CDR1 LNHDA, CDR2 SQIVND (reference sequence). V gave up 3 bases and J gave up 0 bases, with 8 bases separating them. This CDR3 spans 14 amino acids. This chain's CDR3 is CASSIYSVNTEAFF. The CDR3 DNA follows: TGTGCCAGTAGTATTTACTCGGTGAACACTGAAGCTTTCTTT.

CDR3 protein: CASTPGGVSNQPQHF. Here the CDR3 DNA reads TGTGCCAGCACCCCGGGGGGAGTCAGCAATCAGCCCCAGCATTTT. This sequence joins TRBV28 and TRBJ1-5, with D perhaps TRBD1 (5 bases). This CDR3 is 15 amino acids long. Trimming removed 7 bases from V and 1 base from J, with 14 bases in between. Germline CDR1 reads MDHEN; CDR2 reads SYDVKM.

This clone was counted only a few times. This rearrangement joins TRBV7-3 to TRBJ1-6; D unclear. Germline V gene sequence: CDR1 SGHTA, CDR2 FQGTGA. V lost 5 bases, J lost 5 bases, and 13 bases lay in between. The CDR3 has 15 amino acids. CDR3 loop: CASSQTRANNSPLHF. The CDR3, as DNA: TGTGCCAGCAGCCAGACGCGCGCTAATAATTCACCCCTCCACTTT.

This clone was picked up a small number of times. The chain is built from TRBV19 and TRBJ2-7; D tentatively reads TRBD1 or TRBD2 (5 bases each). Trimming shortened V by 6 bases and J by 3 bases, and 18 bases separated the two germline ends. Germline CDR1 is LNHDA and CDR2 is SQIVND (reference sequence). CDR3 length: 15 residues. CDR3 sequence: CASRPGTDPYYEQYF. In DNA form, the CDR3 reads TGTGCCAGTAGACCCGGGACCGACCCGTACTACGAGCAGTACTTC.

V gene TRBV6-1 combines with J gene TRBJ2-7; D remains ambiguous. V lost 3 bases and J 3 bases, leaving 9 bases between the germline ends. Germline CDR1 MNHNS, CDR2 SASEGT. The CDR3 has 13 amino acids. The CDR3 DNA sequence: TGTGCCAGCAGTGACTATTTAAACTACGAGCAGTACTTC. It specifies CASSDYLNYEQYF.

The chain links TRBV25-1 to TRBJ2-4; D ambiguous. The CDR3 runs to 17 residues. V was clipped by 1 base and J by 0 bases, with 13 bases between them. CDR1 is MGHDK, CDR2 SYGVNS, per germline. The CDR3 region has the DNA TGTGCCAGCAGTGAATCTGGTGGGGTGCTAGCCAAAAACATTCAGTACTTC. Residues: CASSESGGVLAKNIQYF.

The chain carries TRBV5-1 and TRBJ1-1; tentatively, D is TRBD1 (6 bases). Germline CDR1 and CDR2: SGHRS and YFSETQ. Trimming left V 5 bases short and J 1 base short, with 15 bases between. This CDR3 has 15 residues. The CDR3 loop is CASRIDTGRNTEAFF. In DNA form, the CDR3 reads TGCGCCAGCAGGATCGACACAGGGAGGAACACTGAAGCTTTCTTT. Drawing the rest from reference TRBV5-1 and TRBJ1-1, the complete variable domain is KAGVTQTPRYLIKTRGQQVTLSCSPISGHRSVSWYQQTPGQGLQFLFEYFSETQRNKGNFPGRFSGRQFSNSRSEMNVSTLELGDSALYLCASRIDTGRNTEAFFGQGTRLTVV.

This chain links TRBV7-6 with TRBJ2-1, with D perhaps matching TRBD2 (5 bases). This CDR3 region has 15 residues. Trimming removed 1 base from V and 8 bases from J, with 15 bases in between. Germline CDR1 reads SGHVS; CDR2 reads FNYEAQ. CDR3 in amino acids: CASSLGLGESDEQFF. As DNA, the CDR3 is TGTGCCAGCAGCTTAGGGCTTGGGGAGAGCGATGAGCAGTTCTTC.

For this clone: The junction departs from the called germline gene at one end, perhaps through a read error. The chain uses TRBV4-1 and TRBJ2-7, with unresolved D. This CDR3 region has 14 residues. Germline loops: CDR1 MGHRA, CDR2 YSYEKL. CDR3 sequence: CASGQEVPAYEQYF. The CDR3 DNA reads TGCGCCAGCGGCCAAGAGGTCCCGGCGTACGAGCAGTACTTC.

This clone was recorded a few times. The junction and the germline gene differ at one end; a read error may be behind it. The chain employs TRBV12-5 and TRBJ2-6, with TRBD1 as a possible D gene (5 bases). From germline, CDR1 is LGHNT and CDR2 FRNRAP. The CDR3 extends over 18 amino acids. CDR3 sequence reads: CASGRLNLRTKSGQRPDF. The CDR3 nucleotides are TGTGCTAGTGGTCGTCTAAATTTGAGGACAAAGTCGGGCCAACGTCCTGACTTC.

The CDR3 region is CASSDRDTGELFF. Written as DNA, the CDR3 is TGTGCCAGCAGTGACAGGGACACCGGGGAGCTGTTTTTT. This sequence joins TRBV6-4 and TRBJ2-2; D is unclear. Germline V gene lookup returns CDR1 MRHNA and CDR2 SNTAGT. The CDR3 consists of 13 residues. Trimming stripped 2 bases from V and 3 bases from J, with 4 bases between.

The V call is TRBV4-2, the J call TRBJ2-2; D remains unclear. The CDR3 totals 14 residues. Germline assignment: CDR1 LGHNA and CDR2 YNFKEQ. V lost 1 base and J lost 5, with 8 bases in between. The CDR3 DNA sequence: TGTGCCAGCAGCCAAGCGTCCGAGACCGGGGAGCTGTTTTTT. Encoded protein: CASSQASETGELFF.

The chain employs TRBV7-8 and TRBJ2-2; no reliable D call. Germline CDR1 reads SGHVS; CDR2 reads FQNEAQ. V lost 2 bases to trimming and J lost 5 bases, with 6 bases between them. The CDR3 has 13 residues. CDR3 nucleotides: TGTGCCAGCAGCTTACTCTCAACCGGGGAGCTGTTTTTT. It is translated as CASSLLSTGELFF. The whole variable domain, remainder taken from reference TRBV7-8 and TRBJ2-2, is GAGVSQSPRYKVAKRGQDVALRCDPISGHVSLFWYQQALGQGPEFLTYFQNEAQLDKSGLPSDRFFAERPEGSVSTLKIQRTQQEDSAVYLCASSLLSTGELFFGEGSRLTVL.

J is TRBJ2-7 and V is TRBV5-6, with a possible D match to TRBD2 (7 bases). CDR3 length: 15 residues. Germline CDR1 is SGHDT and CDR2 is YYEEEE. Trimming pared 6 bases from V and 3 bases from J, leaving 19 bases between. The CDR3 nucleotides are TGTGCCAGCAACAATATTAGGGGGGGACTCTACGAGCAGTACTTC. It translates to CASNNIRGGLYEQYF.

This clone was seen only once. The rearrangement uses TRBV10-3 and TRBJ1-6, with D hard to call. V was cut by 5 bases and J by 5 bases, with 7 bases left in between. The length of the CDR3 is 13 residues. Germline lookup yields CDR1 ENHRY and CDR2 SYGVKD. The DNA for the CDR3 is TGTGCCATCAGTTTGGCAGATAATTCACCCCTCCACTTT. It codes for CAISLADNSPLHF.

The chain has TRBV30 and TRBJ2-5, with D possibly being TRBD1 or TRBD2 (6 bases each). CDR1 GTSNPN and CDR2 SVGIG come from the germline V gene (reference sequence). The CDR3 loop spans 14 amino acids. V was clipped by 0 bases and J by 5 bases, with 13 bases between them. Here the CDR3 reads CAWSVIGGWETQYF. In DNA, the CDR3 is TGTGCCTGGAGTGTAATCGGGGGCTGGGAGACCCAGTACTTC. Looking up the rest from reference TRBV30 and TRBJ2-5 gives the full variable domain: SQTIHQWPATLVQPVGSPLSLECTVEGTSNPNLYWYRQAAGRGLQLLFYSVGIGQISSEVPQNLSASRPQDRQFILSSKKLLLSDSGFYLCAWSVIGGWETQYFGPGTRLLVL.

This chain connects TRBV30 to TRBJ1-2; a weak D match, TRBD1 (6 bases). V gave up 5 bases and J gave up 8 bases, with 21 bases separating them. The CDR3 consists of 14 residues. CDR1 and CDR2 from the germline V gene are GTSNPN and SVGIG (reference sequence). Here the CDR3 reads CAWHTGSASGGYTF. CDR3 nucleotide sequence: TGTGCCTGGCACACAGGGTCTGCATCTGGAGGCTACACCTTC.